The 5 T cell receptor beta chains in this list originate from one sample, sequenced in a study of control samples from healthy donors and cancer patients. TCRdb's table, derived via immunoSEQ multiplex PCR, lists solely in-frame clones and lacks some. The top ten hold about 1.4% of the sample, which has 150,000 to 200,000 clones, 85% to 90% seen once. Sequencing used blood. Every receptor here comes from a woman between 45 and 65 years old in good health.

The rearrangement links TRBV4-1 to TRBJ2-1, with TRBD2 matching over 10 bases. Per the germline V gene, CDR1 is MGHRA and CDR2 is YSYEKL. The CDR3 totals 22 residues. Unmatched junction bases numbered 19, after V lost 1 base and J lost 1 base. CDR3 loop: CASSQAQFSRLAGAESYNEQFF. The CDR3 DNA is TGCGCCAGCAGCCAAGCTCAGTTTAGTAGGCTAGCGGGAGCAGAGTCCTACAATGAGCAGTTCTTC.

V and J are TRBV7-2 and TRBJ1-6; TRBD1 might be the D (5 bases). Germline values: CDR1 SGHTA, CDR2 FQGNSA. V was shortened by 5 bases and J by 8 bases, with 10 bases between the two germline ends. The CDR3 length is 13 residues. This CDR3 is CASSPGLDSPLHF. In DNA, the CDR3 is TGTGCCAGCAGCCCGGGACTGGATTCACCCCTCCACTTT.

The rearrangement joins TRBV6-2 or TRBV6-3 to TRBJ2-7; 8 nucleotides agree with TRBD1. Germline CDR1 MNHEY, CDR2 SVGEGT. The CDR3 runs 14 residues. J gave up 0 bases and V 4 bases, and 2 bases lay outside the gene matches. The CDR3 nucleotides are TGTGCCAGCAGTTCGGACAGGGCCTCCTACGAGCAGTACTTC. It specifies CASSSDRASYEQYF.

This chain joins TRBV7-9 and TRBJ1-2; D ambiguous. With 4 bases removed from V and 0 bases from J, the gap between germline ends came to 3 bases. The CDR3 totals 12 residues. Per the germline V gene, CDR1 is SEHNR and CDR2 is FQNEAQ (reference sequence). As DNA, the CDR3 is TGTGCCAGCAGCTCGTCTAACTATGGCTACACCTTC. Amino acids: CASSSSNYGYTF.

V gene TRBV10-3 combines with J gene TRBJ1-1; D is perhaps TRBD1 (5 bases). CDR1 ENHRY and CDR2 SYGVKD come from the germline V gene. V dropped 7 bases and J dropped 4 bases, with 7 bases sitting between them. The CDR3 length is 11 residues. CDR3 sequence (DNA): TGTGCCATCACCCAGGGCACTGAAGCTTTCTTT. It is translated as CAITQGTEAFF.